This TCR beta chain was identified in a study of graft-versus-host responses after intestinal transplantation. Deletions cut 4 bases from V and 2 bases from J, with 14 bases between. CDR1 and CDR2 from the germline V gene are SGHRS and YFSETQ. This CDR3 has 15 residues. A remark on this clone: The antigen is not known.

The protocol was immunoSEQ multiplex PCR, while the TCRdb copy is restricted to in-frame clones and leaves out a portion. This sample has approximately 82,000 clones; 90% to 95% occur once, and the top ten carry 0.1%. The chain couples TRBV5-1 to TRBJ2-3; D perhaps matches TRBD2 (5 bases). Sequencing was performed on unstimulated CD4+ T cells sorted from spleen or lymph node cells, taken before intestinal transplant. The TCR comes from a human donor who received an intestinal transplant. The CDR3 nucleotides are TGCGCCAGCAGCCCCTATAGCGCTCCCACAGATACGCAGTATTTT. It encodes CASSPYSAPTDTQYF.